The 27 T cell receptor beta chains reported below all come from one sample, sequenced in a study of molecular identifiers for immune sequencing clone quantification. TCRdb reanalysed the PCR reads using MiXCR and keeps one entry per CDR3 protein. Of more than 550,000 distinct CDR3 sequences listed, roughly 25% were seen once; the top ten hold 0.7% to 0.95%. Sequenced material: naive CD8+ T cells from blood, with Jurkat cell RNA spiked in. The sample's subset: FACS-sorted CD8+CD4-CCR7+CD45RA+ naive T cells. The source is a human donor in good health. Some libraries in this study had Jurkat cell RNA spiked in.

This clonotype was counted only a few times. V usage is TRBV20-1 and J usage is TRBJ2-3; 15 bases map to TRBD2. CDR1 is DFQATT and CDR2 is SNEGSKA in the germline V gene (reference sequence). The CDR3 runs 18 residues. J lost 2 bases, V lost 4 bases, and 10 bases had no gene match. The CDR3 is CSANPGTSGGPPTDTQYF. Here the CDR3 DNA reads TGCAGTGCTAACCCCGGGACTAGCGGGGGGCCTCCCACAGATACGCAGTATTTT.

The table lists this clonotype with a few counts. The chain recombines TRBV4-3 with TRBJ2-7; 11 bases agree with TRBD2. Germline V gene data show CDR1 as LGHNA and CDR2 as YSLEER. The CDR3 is 17 amino acids. V dropped 4 bases and J dropped 3; count of bases not matched to a gene: 11. The CDR3 nucleotides read TGCGCCAGCAGCCGAGCGCTAGCGGGAGGCCCTCTCTACGAGCAGTACTTC. The encoded protein is CASSRALAGGPLYEQYF.

This clonotype was found many times. The rearrangement uses TRBV4-1 and TRBJ1-6; 7 bases fit TRBD1. CDR1 and CDR2 from the germline V gene are MGHRA and YSYEKL. Unmatched junction bases numbered 1, after V lost 4 bases and J lost 7 bases. The CDR3 extends over 13 amino acids. CDR3 in amino acids: CASSLGQNSPLHF. The CDR3 DNA sequence: TGCGCCAGCAGCCTGGGACAGAATTCACCCCTCCACTTT.

The table lists this clonotype with many counts. The gene calls are TRBV4-3 and TRBJ1-4; 8 bases line up with TRBD1. Germline V gives CDR1 LGHNA, CDR2 YSLEER. V lost 0 bases to trimming and J lost 8 bases; unmatched junction nucleotides: 14. The CDR3 is 18 amino acids. Here the CDR3 reads CASSQDDRGRLRSEKLFF. In DNA, the CDR3 is TGCGCCAGCAGCCAAGATGACAGGGGAAGACTGAGAAGCGAAAAACTGTTTTTT.

This clonotype was found many times. This chain joins TRBV6-5 and TRBJ2-1, with 7 bases that match TRBD2. The CDR3 is 13 residues long. From germline, CDR1 is MNHEY and CDR2 SVGAGI. V shed 5 bases and J 8 bases; nucleotides not matched to a gene: 6. This CDR3 reads CASSPGLVDEQFF. In nucleotides, the CDR3 is TGTGCCAGCAGTCCAGGACTAGTCGATGAGCAGTTCTTC.

There are a few counts of this clonotype. The chain is built from TRBV5-1 and TRBJ2-7; possible D gene TRBD1, 7 bases. From germline, CDR1 is SGHRS and CDR2 YFSETQ. V was clipped by 2 bases and J by 2 bases, with 14 bases between them. The CDR3 spans 15 residues. CDR3 amino acids: CASSFAQGGTYEQYF. In DNA form, the CDR3 reads TGCGCCAGCAGCTTTGCTCAGGGGGGAACCTACGAGCAGTACTTC.

This clonotype was counted at least ten times. The rearrangement links TRBV7-2 to TRBJ2-5, with D hard to call. This CDR3 is built from 14 residues. Germline V gene data show CDR1 as SGHTA and CDR2 as FQGNSA. V lost 5 bases and J lost 1, with 11 bases in between. The CDR3 spells CASSPNRLQETQYF. CDR3 in DNA: TGTGCCAGCAGCCCAAATAGACTCCAAGAGACCCAGTACTTC.

This clonotype was recorded a few times. The rearrangement links TRBV6-2 or TRBV6-3 to TRBJ1-6, with 9 bases lining up with TRBD1. With 4 bases clipped from V and 14 bases from J, the junction kept 9 bases outside the gene matches. This CDR3 spans 14 amino acids. Germline V gene lookup returns CDR1 MNHEY and CDR2 SVGEGT. DNA for the CDR3: TGTGCCAGCAGTTGGACAGGGGTTCTCGTCACCCTCCACTTT. This translates into CASSWTGVLVTLHF.

This clonotype appeared many times. The J gene is TRBJ1-3, the V gene TRBV27, with no clear D. CDR3 size: 14 residues. The V and J ends lost 3 bases and 4 bases respectively, with 10 bases between them. Germline V gene data show CDR1 as MNHEY and CDR2 as SMNVEV (reference sequence). CDR3 residues: CASSLQAGGNTIYF. CDR3 sequence (DNA): TGTGCCAGCAGTTTGCAGGCAGGCGGAAACACCATATATTTT.

CDR3 loop: CASSLTRTGLEPQYF. The CDR3, as DNA: TGCGCCAGCAGTCTAACCCGGACAGGGCTCGAGCCCCAGTACTTC. The chain combines TRBV23-1 with TRBJ2-5; TRBD1 agrees at 8 bases. TRBV23-1 is known as an ORF, though its function is uncertain. J lost 9 bases, V lost 4 bases, and 13 bases had no gene match. The CDR3 covers 15 residues.

There are many counts of this clonotype. The chain uses TRBV27 and TRBJ2-7; 8 bases line up with TRBD2. The CDR3 extends over 15 amino acids. The V gene's germline CDR1 is MNHEY and CDR2 SMNVEV (reference sequence). The V and J ends lost 0 bases and 3 bases, in that order; junction bases with no gene match: 4. Written as DNA, the CDR3 is TGTGCCAGCAGTTTATCGGCGAGCGGGGGCTACGAGCAGTACTTC. This codes for CASSLSASGGYEQYF.

This clonotype was detected only a few times. The chain joins TRBV19 to TRBJ1-2; 7 nucleotides agree with TRBD1. The CDR3 extends over 12 amino acids. V lost 6 bases, J lost 6 bases, and 4 bases stayed unmatched. In germline, CDR1 is LNHDA, CDR2 SQIVND (reference sequence). The DNA of the CDR3 is TGTGCCAGTAGAACGACAGGGAATGGCTACACCTTC. It translates to CASRTTGNGYTF.

This clonotype was counted many times. This chain connects TRBV21-1 to TRBJ2-7; TRBD1, the table's D call, was not compared with the DNA. TRBV21-1 is shown as a pseudogene. The CDR3 runs to 21 residues. The CDR3 nucleotides read TGTGCCAGCAGCAAAGAGGTCCGTAGAAAAAAGAAGGAGGAGGACAGGACGGAGCAGTACTTC. It specifies CASSKEVRRKKKEEDRTEQYF.

The sample holds a few counts of this clonotype. CDR3 sequence (DNA): TGCAGTGCTCGGTCAGGACAGAACTATGGCTACACCTTC. Translated: CSARSGQNYGYTF. This rearrangement joins TRBV20-1 to TRBJ1-2; D is perhaps TRBD1 (6 bases). The CDR3 totals 13 residues. The V gene's germline CDR1 is DFQATT and CDR2 SNEGSKA (reference sequence). V was trimmed by 5 bases and J by 2 bases, leaving 12 bases between them.

This chain uses TRBV3-1 with TRBJ2-3; the match to TRBD2 covers 8 bases. Germline assignment: CDR1 LGHDT and CDR2 YNNKEL (reference sequence). The CDR3 runs to 16 residues. V lost 5 bases and J lost 3; bases outside the gene matches: 10. In nucleotides, the CDR3 is TGTGCCAGCAGCGCAAATCCGGGACTAGAGACAGATACGCAGTATTTT. Amino acids: CASSANPGLETDTQYF.

This clonotype appeared a few times. V gene TRBV10-2 combines with J gene TRBJ2-7; D unresolved. CDR1 and CDR2 (germline): WSHSY, SAAADI. The V and J ends lost 7 bases and 1 base respectively, with 17 bases between them. The CDR3 covers 15 residues. The CDR3 here is CASIYLVPCSYEQYF. The CDR3 DNA sequence: TGCGCCAGCATATATCTAGTCCCGTGTTCCTACGAGCAGTACTTC.

This clonotype occurred a few times. Relative to the germline gene, one junction end is altered; a read error may explain this. CDR3 nucleotide sequence: TGTGCCAGCAGCCAAGGTGGAGGGCTCGGGGAGACCCAGTACTTC. It specifies CASSQGGGLGETQYF. J is TRBJ2-5 and V is TRBV4-1; perhaps TRBD2 as D (6 bases). The germline CDR1 and CDR2 sequences are MGHRA and YSYEKL. The CDR3 consists of 15 residues.

This rearrangement joins TRBV4-1 to TRBJ2-7; tentatively, D is TRBD2 (5 bases). CDR1 is MGHRA, CDR2 YSYEKL, per germline. The CDR3 contains 15 residues. The germline V and J ends were trimmed by 3 bases and 4 bases, with 16 bases remaining between them. CDR3 nucleotide sequence: TGCGCCAGCAGCCAGGATACCGGGGAGTGGTACGAGCAGTACTTC. This sequence encodes CASSQDTGEWYEQYF.

Regarding this clonotype: A read error may explain this, as a much larger clone is one base away. J is TRBJ2-7 and V is TRBV27; D unclear. The germline V and J ends were trimmed by 2 bases and 2 bases, with 7 bases remaining between them. Germline loops: CDR1 MNHEY, CDR2 SMNVEV (reference sequence). The CDR3 contains 13 residues. CDR3 residues: CASSLQVPYEQYF. For the CDR3, the DNA is TGTGCCAGCAGTTTACAGGTCCCCTACGAGCAGTACTTC.

The V call is TRBV25-1, the J call TRBJ1-1; D is ambiguous. CDR1 is MGHDK and CDR2 is SYGVNS in the germline V gene. Trimming left V 3 bases short and J 2 bases short, with 7 bases between. This CDR3 has 13 amino acids. The CDR3 loop reads CASSDSINTEAFF. In DNA form, the CDR3 reads TGTGCCAGCAGTGACAGTATTAACACTGAAGCTTTCTTT.

This clonotype was detected ten times or more. This chain uses TRBV29-1 with TRBJ2-1, with D tentatively TRBD1 or TRBD2 (5 bases each). This CDR3 has 13 amino acids. Deletions cut 7 bases from V and 0 bases from J, with 10 bases between. Germline V gives CDR1 SQVTM, CDR2 ANQGSEA. The CDR3 nucleotides are TGCAGCGGCACCGGGACCTCCTACAATGAGCAGTTCTTC. Protein sequence: CSGTGTSYNEQFF.

The CDR3 sequence is CASSSSMGYEQFF. The CDR3 nucleotides read TGTGCCAGCAGCTCCTCTATGGGGTACGAGCAGTTCTTC. The chain combines TRBV7-2 with TRBJ2-1; D is ambiguous. Germline assignment: CDR1 SGHTA and CDR2 FQGNSA. CDR3 size: 13 residues. Trimming pared 4 bases from V and 10 bases from J, leaving 14 bases between.

This rearrangement joins TRBV30 to TRBJ2-7; D unresolved. The CDR3 totals 13 residues. CDR1 and CDR2 (germline): GTSNPN, SVGIG (reference sequence). V lost 2 bases, J lost 0 bases, and 8 bases lay in between. CDR3 residues: CAWSLKNSYEQYF. DNA of the CDR3: TGTGCCTGGAGTTTAAAGAACTCCTACGAGCAGTACTTC.

This clonotype appeared a few times. The J gene is TRBJ2-7, the V gene TRBV12-3 or TRBV12-4; 12 nucleotides align to TRBD2. V lost 5 bases and J lost 1; bases outside the gene matches: 3. The CDR3 has 15 amino acids. CDR3 nucleotides: TGTGCCAGCAGTCGACTAGCGGGGGAATCCTACGAGCAGTACTTC. Its translation: CASSRLAGESYEQYF.

This clonotype came up a few times. The V and J genes are TRBV7-9 and TRBJ1-1; tentative D call: TRBD1 (6 bases). The V end was cut by 7 bases, the J end by 4 bases, with 19 bases between. Germline lookup yields CDR1 SEHNR and CDR2 FQNEAQ (reference sequence). This CDR3 spans 15 amino acids. The CDR3 region is CASIPVGGPRTEAFF. CDR3 nucleotides: TGTGCCAGCATCCCGGTAGGGGGGCCTCGCACTGAAGCTTTCTTT.

This clonotype was seen a handful of times. The J gene is TRBJ2-2, the V gene TRBV24-1; 7 bases line up with TRBD1. Germline V gene lookup returns CDR1 KGHDR and CDR2 SFDVKD. The length of the CDR3 is 16 residues. With 1 base clipped from V and 6 bases from J, the junction kept 7 bases outside the gene matches. In DNA form, the CDR3 reads TGTGCCACCAGTGATTTAACAGGGGCATATCCCGGGGAGCTGTTTTTT. The encoded protein is CATSDLTGAYPGELFF.

This clonotype was seen just once. Because it lacks the conserved phenylalanine or tryptophan at the end, this CDR3 is likely a read error. V is TRBV7-9 and J is TRBJ2-1, with D perhaps given as TRBD1 or TRBD2 (5 bases each). The V and J ends lost 8 bases and 10 bases respectively, with 15 bases between them. This CDR3 region has 12 residues. Looked up from germline, CDR1 is SEHNR and CDR2 is FQNEAQ (reference sequence). Here the CDR3 DNA reads TGTGCCAGCGGGAGCACAGGAAGGGAGCAGTTCCTC. As protein: CASGSTGREQFL.